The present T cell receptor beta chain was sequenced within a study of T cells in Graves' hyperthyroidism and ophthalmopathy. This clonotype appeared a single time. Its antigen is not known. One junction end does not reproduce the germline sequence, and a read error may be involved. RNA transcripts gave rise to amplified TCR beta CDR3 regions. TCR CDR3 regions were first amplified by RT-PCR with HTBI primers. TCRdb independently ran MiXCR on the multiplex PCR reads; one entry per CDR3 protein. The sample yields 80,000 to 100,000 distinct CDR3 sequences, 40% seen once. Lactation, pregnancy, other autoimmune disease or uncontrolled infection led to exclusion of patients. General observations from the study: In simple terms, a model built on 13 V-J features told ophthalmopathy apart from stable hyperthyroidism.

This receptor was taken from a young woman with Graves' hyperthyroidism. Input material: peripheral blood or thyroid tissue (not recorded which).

CDR3 amino acids: CGARDEGQGSNYGYTF. CDR3 nucleotide sequence: TGCGGTGCTAGGGATGAGGGACAGGGGTCGAACTATGGCTACACCTTC. The rearrangement joins TRBV20-1 to TRBJ1-2; 10 bases align to TRBD1. There are 16 residues in the CDR3. Germline V gene lookup returns CDR1 DFQATT and CDR2 SNEGSKA (reference sequence).